The TCR beta chain described here comes from a study of blood T cell repertoires in COVID-19. Study summary: The United States, Italy and Spain were the sources of the acute and convalescent COVID-19 samples. The cDNA or gDNA used as material had been derived from T cells, B-cell-depleted T cells, or PBMCs.

This CDR3 has 16 residues. V was pared by 6 bases and J by 2 bases, with 10 bases of the junction left unmatched. Germline V gene lookup returns CDR1 MNHEY and CDR2 SMNVEV (reference sequence). Original handling: Amplification from reference gene primers served as the basis for estimated nucleated cell counts. Data came from immunoSEQ multiplex PCR; TCRdb stores just in-frame clones and leaves some out. V and J calls and clone size are those listed in that table; D and trimming were worked out from the DNA. This sample has a few hundred thousand clones, with approximately 86% found just once. Specimen: peripheral blood. V is TRBV27 and J is TRBJ2-7; 10 bases are a match to TRBD2. The TCR sequence derives from a man in his forties who had recovered from COVID-19. CDR3 protein: CASRGPSGGTTYEQYF. The CDR3 DNA reads TGTGCCAGCAGAGGGCCTAGCGGGGGAACGACCTACGAGCAGTACTTC.